This T cell receptor (beta chain) was identified during a study of T cell responses to AZD1222 COVID-19 vaccine. About the research overall: Pooling covered second doses at about 4 or about 12 weeks. Study conclusions and caveats: Donors were largely white British and mainly female; clonal diversity was possibly underestimated.

Sequencing was performed with immunoSEQ multiplex PCR; in TCRdb, only in-frame clones are kept and a portion is missing. The sample carries about 120,000 clones, 85% to 90% recorded once. From germline, CDR1 is MDHEN and CDR2 SYDVKM. Trimming at V came to 6 bases and at J to 3 bases, leaving 7 bases not matched to a gene. CDR3 length equals 15 residues. The sample holds one count of this clone. Antigen specificity is unknown. The receptor was isolated from an adult in good health. The chain joins TRBV28 to TRBJ2-1, with 8 bases aligning to TRBD2. Source: peripheral blood, taken on day 0 of AZD1222 vaccination. The CDR3 bases are TGTGCCAGCAGGCCAACTAGCGGAGACTACAATGAGCAGTTCTTC. Its protein product is CASRPTSGDYNEQFF.